This TCR beta chain was recorded in a study of shared clonotypes between healthy human individuals. Findings and limits, study-wide: Generation probabilities were higher for clonotypes shared across all four sorted-subset donors than for unshared ones. Sharing of clonotypes among donors was expected to vary with sequencing depth.

For this clone: Its antigen is unidentified.

Sequencing used immunoSEQ multiplex PCR; TCRdb keeps in-frame clones, though not all of them. The sample yields roughly 2.6 million clones, approximately 94% seen once. Germline V lookup: CDR1 SGHDT, CDR2 YYEEEE. Between the trimmed V and J ends, which lost 3 bases and 7 bases, there was a span of 5 bases. The CDR3 is made up of 11 amino acids. The chain is built from TRBV5-6 and TRBJ2-1; D gene uncertain. The specimen was naive CD4+ T cells sorted from blood. Stated subset: CD45RA+ positively selected. The TCR originated in a man in his late teens or twenties in good health. The CDR3, as DNA: TGTGCCAGCAGCTGGGGAAATGAGCAGTTCTTC. This translates into CASSWGNEQFF.